The 30 T cell receptor beta chains in this list originate from one sample, sequenced in a study of blood T cell repertoires in COVID-19. Sequenced by immunoSEQ multiplex PCR; TCRdb stores in-frame clones only, minus some. The sample carries around 280,000 clones, around 86% recorded once. Source material: peripheral blood. The source of these receptors is a woman aged 30 to 39 who had recovered from COVID-19.

A remark on this clone: Other nucleotide sequences in the sample specify the same CDR3. J is TRBJ2-1 and V is TRBV19; 8 bases agree with TRBD1. The germline V gene has CDR1 LNHDA and CDR2 SQIVND (reference sequence). The CDR3 extends over 15 amino acids. V trimming: 5 bases; J trimming: 1 base; junction bases outside the gene matches: 4. The CDR3 region is CASSPGQGSYNEQFF. CDR3 bases: TGTGCCAGTAGTCCCGGACAGGGTTCCTACAATGAGCAGTTCTTC.

The chain couples TRBV5-5 to TRBJ2-7; the D gene is possibly TRBD2 (5 bases). Trimming took 1 base from V and 2 from J, leaving 28 bases between them. Germline loops: CDR1 SGHKS, CDR2 YYEKEE (reference sequence). The CDR3 totals 20 residues. In nucleotides, the CDR3 is TGTGCCAGCAGCTTGAATTTAGGCCTCGCAGACGCGGGCTGGGCCTACGAGCAGTACTTC. This sequence encodes CASSLNLGLADAGWAYEQYF.

The chain is built from TRBV6-5 and TRBJ1-5, with TRBD1 as a possible D gene (6 bases). CDR1 and CDR2 (germline): MNHEY, SVGAGI. The V gene lost 5 bases and the J gene lost 8 bases, with 13 bases spanning the gap. This CDR3 contains 13 residues. CDR3 sequence (DNA): TGTGCCAGCAGTCCACAGGGAATGAAGCCCCAGCATTTT. Translated: CASSPQGMKPQHF.

CDR3 sequence: CASTEGGTAYEQYF. CDR3 sequence (DNA): TGTGCCAGCACCGAGGGCGGGACAGCCTACGAGCAGTACTTC. The chain employs TRBV28 and TRBJ2-7, with D perhaps matching TRBD1 (7 bases). Per germline, CDR1 MDHEN and CDR2 SYDVKM. Trimming took 7 bases from V and 2 from J, leaving 15 bases between them. CDR3 length: 14 residues.

The genes are TRBV7-6 and TRBJ1-1; tentatively, D is TRBD1 (5 bases). The CDR3 length is 20 residues. The germline CDR1 and CDR2 sequences are SGHVS and FNYEAQ. Trimming stripped 2 bases from V and 0 bases from J, with 25 bases between. DNA for the CDR3: TGTGCCAGCAGCTTACGGGGGTTTGCGGGGCCGGCCCTAATGAACACTGAAGCTTTCTTT. Amino acid sequence: CASSLRGFAGPALMNTEAFF. Combining the CDR3 with reference TRBV7-6 and TRBJ1-1 gives the whole variable domain GAGVSQSPRYKVTKRGQDVALRCDPISGHVSLYWYRQALGQGPEFLTYFNYEAQQDKSGLPNDRFSAERPEGSISTLTIQRTEQRDSAMYRCASSLRGFAGPALMNTEAFFGQGTRLTVV.

The chain links TRBV7-2 to TRBJ2-7; TRBD1 matches 8 bases. The CDR3 runs to 15 residues. Germline V CDR1 and CDR2: SGHTA, FQGNSA. Germline trimming cut 4 bases from V and 4 bases from J; bases unmatched to any gene: 9. The CDR3: CASSSQGRQGYEQYF. As DNA, the CDR3 is TGTGCCAGCAGCTCGCAAGGGAGACAGGGGTACGAGCAGTACTTC.

V and J are TRBV12-3 or TRBV12-4 and TRBJ1-2; D is unclear. CDR3 length: 12 residues. V gave up 7 bases and J gave up 0 bases, with 6 bases separating them. This chain's CDR3 is CASTDTNYGYTF. CDR3 nucleotides: TGTGCCAGCACCGACACTAACTATGGCTACACCTTC.

This clone was recorded once. The chain carries TRBV19 and TRBJ2-1, with a tentative D call TRBD2 (6 bases). V gave up 7 bases and J gave up 7 bases, with 17 bases separating them. This CDR3 has 14 residues. Germline V gives CDR1 LNHDA, CDR2 SQIVND (reference sequence). This CDR3 is CASKLASASNEQFF. The CDR3 nucleotides read TGTGCCAGTAAACTAGCATCGGCGTCAAATGAGCAGTTCTTC.

The genes are TRBV2 and TRBJ1-4; 7 bases fit TRBD1. The CDR3 runs to 15 residues. Germline V lookup: CDR1 SNHLY, CDR2 FYNNEI. The V and J ends lost 5 bases and 5 bases, in that order; junction bases with no gene match: 8. The CDR3 protein is CASSRGTANNEKLFF. Here the CDR3 DNA reads TGTGCCAGCAGTCGGGGGACAGCTAACAATGAAAAACTGTTTTTT.

The genes are TRBV5-1 and TRBJ2-2; the D gene is possibly TRBD1 (6 bases). Trimming stripped 3 bases from V and 3 bases from J, with 12 bases between. Germline-derived CDR1 and CDR2 are SGHRS and YFSETQ. This CDR3 has 15 residues. Here the CDR3 DNA reads TGCGCCAGCAGCTACACAGGGACGGACACCGGGGAGCTGTTTTTT. The encoded protein is CASSYTGTDTGELFF.

V usage is TRBV5-8 and J usage is TRBJ2-1, with D tentatively TRBD2 (6 bases). Between the trimmed V and J ends, which lost 5 bases and 0 bases, there was a span of 15 bases. CDR3 length equals 16 residues. Germline-derived CDR1 and CDR2 are SGHTS and YDEGEE. CDR3 residues: CASSPLALSSYNEQFF. Written as DNA, the CDR3 is TGTGCCAGCAGTCCTCTAGCGCTGAGCTCCTACAATGAGCAGTTCTTC.

V is TRBV2 and J is TRBJ1-1; TRBD1 might be the D (5 bases). The CDR3 runs to 13 residues. The V end was cut by 7 bases, the J end by 1 base, with 10 bases between. Per germline, CDR1 SNHLY and CDR2 FYNNEI. The CDR3 sequence: CASTQGENTEAFF. The CDR3 DNA reads as TGTGCCAGCACCCAAGGGGAGAACACTGAAGCTTTCTTT.

V and J are TRBV19 and TRBJ2-7; D may be TRBD1 (5 bases). Germline assignment: CDR1 LNHDA and CDR2 SQIVND (reference sequence). The V end lost 6 bases, the J end lost 2 bases, and 11 bases lay between the germline ends. CDR3 length: 13 residues. DNA for the CDR3: TGTGCCAGTAGCGAGACAGATACCTACGAGCAGTACTTC. This sequence encodes CASSETDTYEQYF.

In nucleotides, the CDR3 is TGTGCCTGGAGTTTTCCGGGACAGGGGGCGCTAAGCTATGGCTACACCTTC. This codes for CAWSFPGQGALSYGYTF. The chain uses TRBV30 and TRBJ1-2, with 12 positions matching TRBD1. With 2 bases clipped from V and 4 bases from J, the junction kept 11 bases outside the gene matches. The CDR3 totals 17 residues. The germline CDR1 and CDR2 sequences are GTSNPN and SVGIG (reference sequence).

The J gene is TRBJ2-5, the V gene TRBV28; 7 positions agree with TRBD2. Per the germline V gene, CDR1 is MDHEN and CDR2 is SYDVKM. V was pared by 7 bases and J by 3 bases, with 11 bases of the junction left unmatched. The CDR3 covers 15 residues. CDR3 region: CASKIAVAGEETQYF. The CDR3 nucleotides are TGTGCCAGCAAGATCGCAGTGGCGGGAGAAGAGACCCAGTACTTC. Variable domain in full (rest from reference TRBV28 and TRBJ2-5): DVKVTQSSRYLVKRTGEKVFLECVQDMDHENMFWYRQDPGLGLRLIYFSYDVKMKEKGDIPEGYSVSREKKERFSLILESASTNQTSMYLCASKIAVAGEETQYFGPGTRLLVL.

The chain joins TRBV19 to TRBJ2-2; D gene ambiguous. Trimming stripped 6 bases from V and 5 bases from J, with 10 bases between. Germline V lookup: CDR1 LNHDA, CDR2 SQIVND (reference sequence). The CDR3 runs to 13 residues. CDR3 amino acids: CASRHGVTGELFF. Written as DNA, the CDR3 is TGTGCCAGTAGGCACGGAGTAACCGGGGAGCTGTTTTTT. Combining the CDR3 with reference TRBV19 and TRBJ2-2 gives the whole variable domain DGGITQSPKYLFRKEGQNVTLSCEQNLNHDAMYWYRQDPGQGLRLIYYSQIVNDFQKGDIAEGYSVSREKKESFPLTVTSAQKNPTAFYLCASRHGVTGELFFGEGSRLTVL.

The genes are TRBV29-1 and TRBJ2-6; 11 positions match TRBD2. This CDR3 region has 16 residues. Germline V gives CDR1 SQVTM, CDR2 ANQGSEA. With 6 bases clipped from V and 2 bases from J, the junction kept 6 bases outside the gene matches. Written as DNA, the CDR3 is TGCAGCGTGGTACTAGCGGGAGTTACTGGGGCCAACGTCCTGACTTTC. Translating gives CSVVLAGVTGANVLTF.

This clone was observed at least ten times. The V and J genes are TRBV7-9 and TRBJ1-2, with D tentatively TRBD1 (6 bases). V was cut by 5 bases and J by 6 bases, with 10 bases left in between. Germline V CDR1 and CDR2: SEHNR, FQNEAQ (reference sequence). CDR3 size: 12 residues. CDR3 DNA sequence: TGTGCCAGCAGCAACAGGGAGCATGGCTACACCTTC. This translates into CASSNREHGYTF.

This clone appeared a single time. This rearrangement joins TRBV5-1 to TRBJ2-5; 12 nucleotides align to TRBD2. This CDR3 is built from 15 residues. The ends lost 3 bases at V and 3 bases at J; junction bases unmatched: 3. Germline V gene data show CDR1 as SGHRS and CDR2 as YFSETQ. The CDR3 region has the DNA TGCGCCAGCAGCTCTAGCGGGGGGGCCGAAGAGACCCAGTACTTC. Protein sequence: CASSSSGGAEETQYF.

V is TRBV10-3 and J is TRBJ2-7; no definite D call. CDR3 length: 15 amino acids. Germline loops: CDR1 ENHRY, CDR2 SYGVKD. With 3 bases removed from V and 2 bases from J, the gap between germline ends came to 14 bases. The CDR3 region has the DNA TGTGCCATCAGTGAAGCGCCTCAATCGACCTACGAGCAGTACTTC. Its protein product is CAISEAPQSTYEQYF.

The chain links TRBV6-5 to TRBJ1-5; 7 bases are shared with TRBD1. CDR3 length equals 14 residues. The germline V gene encodes CDR1 MNHEY and CDR2 SVGAGI. V dropped 4 bases and J dropped 5; count of bases not matched to a gene: 5. The CDR3 protein is CASSWRGRDQPQHF. CDR3 coding DNA: TGTGCCAGCAGTTGGAGGGGGCGCGATCAGCCCCAGCATTTT.

This chain joins TRBV5-1 and TRBJ2-2; tentatively, D is TRBD2 (5 bases). This CDR3 comprises 15 residues. CDR1 is SGHRS, CDR2 YFSETQ, per germline. Trimming stripped 4 bases from V and 0 bases from J, with 10 bases between. Here the CDR3 DNA reads TGCGCCAGCAGCGAGGGTGATACGAACACCGGGGAGCTGTTTTTT. Protein product: CASSEGDTNTGELFF.

The rearrangement links TRBV7-9 to TRBJ2-3, with 8 bases that match TRBD2. CDR3 size: 17 residues. The J segment lost 6 bases and the V segment lost 5 bases, leaving 16 bases of the junction unmatched. Germline V CDR1 and CDR2: SEHNR, FQNEAQ (reference sequence). CDR3 in DNA: TGTGCCAGCAGCAATATTTTTGCTAGCGGGTCGCACGATACGCAGTATTTT. Its protein is CASSNIFASGSHDTQYF.

This chain's CDR3 is CASSFKGPSTNTGELFF. The CDR3 coding sequence is TGTGCCAGCAGCTTTAAGGGCCCTAGCACGAACACCGGGGAGCTGTTTTTT. The rearrangement uses TRBV5-5 and TRBJ2-2; TRBD2 might be the D (5 bases). Germline values: CDR1 SGHKS, CDR2 YYEKEE (reference sequence). This CDR3 has 17 residues. Trimming took 2 bases from V and 0 from J, leaving 14 bases between them.

The DNA of the CDR3 is TGTGCCAGCAGCCAAGATCTCGGGACACCTAATGAAAAACTGTTTTTT. It codes for CASSQDLGTPNEKLFF. V is TRBV3-1 (or the pseudogene TRBV3-2) and J is TRBJ1-4; the D gene is possibly TRBD1 (6 bases). The V end lost 0 bases, the J end lost 3 bases, and 11 bases lay between the germline ends. Germline assignment: CDR1 LGHDT and CDR2 YNNKEL (reference sequence). This CDR3 region has 16 residues.

This rearrangement joins TRBV5-1 to TRBJ1-2; D is unclear. The CDR3 is made up of 15 amino acids. Germline V gene lookup returns CDR1 SGHRS and CDR2 YFSETQ. Trimming cost V 0 bases and J 2 bases, with 11 bases left between them. CDR3 in DNA: TGCGCCAGCAGCTTGGACGGGAGTATCAACTATGGCTACACCTTC. It encodes CASSLDGSINYGYTF.

This chain uses TRBV29-1 with TRBJ2-3; D is perhaps TRBD2 (5 bases). This CDR3 comprises 15 residues. Germline values: CDR1 SQVTM, CDR2 ANQGSEA. V lost 6 bases to trimming and J lost 0 bases, with 16 bases between them. CDR3 sequence (DNA): TGCAGCGTGGGATCGAGGAGGCCTAGCACAGATACGCAGTATTTT. This translates into CSVGSRRPSTDTQYF.

The table lists this clone with a count of one. The chain has TRBV1 and TRBJ2-1; the DNA was not compared with TRBD2, the D call given in the table. TRBV1 is a known pseudogene. The CDR3 is 18 amino acids. CDR3 in DNA: TGCACCAGCAGCCAAGATAGAGGTCAGAGCGATCGAATCAATGAGCAGTTCTTC. Encoded protein: CTSSQDRGQSDRINEQFF.

The chain combines TRBV6-5 with TRBJ1-1; D gene unclear. Germline CDR1 and CDR2: MNHEY and SVGAGI. This CDR3 has 13 amino acids. V was pared by 6 bases and J by 0 bases, with 8 bases between. CDR3 bases: TGTGCCAGCAGGAGGTGGATGAACACTGAAGCTTTCTTT. Translating it yields CASRRWMNTEAFF.

This rearrangement joins TRBV5-1 to TRBJ1-2; D is unclear. V shed 0 bases and J shed 7 bases, with 16 bases lying between them. Germline V gene lookup returns CDR1 SGHRS and CDR2 YFSETQ. There are 15 residues in the CDR3. This CDR3 reads CASSLGGEPSPGYTF. CDR3 DNA: TGCGCCAGCAGCTTGGGGGGAGAACCCTCTCCTGGCTACACCTTC.